Below, 8 T cell receptor beta chains from the same sample are listed, as sequenced in a study of T cell repertoires in cytomegalovirus infection. Each CDR3 protein is one row after TCRdb ran MiXCR on the reads. This repertoire shows approximately 1,000,000 distinct CDR3 sequences, roughly 30% found once; its top ten account for around 15%. The antigens for these receptors are not known. The sequences come from cultured CD8+ T cells from PBMCs, collected from culture after CMV antigen stimulation. The receptors stem from a human donor in good health (CMV status not recorded). Some clones in this sample may be carry-over from other donors' samples.

The table lists this clonotype with a few counts. The chain joins TRBV27 to TRBJ1-1, with a tentative D call TRBD1 (6 bases). Germline CDR1 and CDR2: MNHEY and SMNVEV (reference sequence). V lost 8 bases, J lost 1 base, and 14 bases lay in between. The CDR3 sequence is 14 residues long. The CDR3 region is CASRKGDTNTEAFF. Here the CDR3 DNA reads TGTGCCAGCCGCAAGGGGGACACGAACACTGAAGCTTTCTTT.

In its sample, this clonotype was seen a few times. The gene calls are TRBV4-1 and TRBJ1-1, with TRBD1 identical over 9 bases. V trimming: 4 bases; J trimming: 3 bases; junction bases outside the gene matches: 3. This CDR3 comprises 14 residues. Per the germline V gene, CDR1 is MGHRA and CDR2 is YSYEKL. The CDR3 DNA reads as TGCGCCAGCAGCCCGACAGGGGGATACACTGAAGCTTTCTTT. Translated: CASSPTGGYTEAFF.

Of note for this clonotype: It may be a read error: a sequence one base away is much more abundant. The V call is TRBV7-6, the J call TRBJ2-2; perhaps TRBD1 as D (6 bases). The CDR3 consists of 17 residues. Germline V CDR1 and CDR2: SGHVS, FNYEAQ. Trimming pared 4 bases from V and 7 bases from J, leaving 22 bases between. This CDR3 is CASSSSLSDRGFGELFF. DNA of the CDR3: TGTGCCAGCAGCTCTTCCTTGTCGGACAGAGGGTTCGGGGAGCTGTTTTTT.

This rearrangement joins TRBV6-5 to TRBJ2-3; the match to TRBD1 covers 9 bases. CDR1 and CDR2 from the germline V gene are MNHEY and SVGAGI. The CDR3 consists of 17 residues. V lost 6 bases, J lost 3 bases, and 13 bases stayed unmatched. CDR3 residues: CASSHPQGAGGTDTQYF. CDR3 coding DNA: TGTGCCAGCAGCCATCCACAGGGGGCAGGGGGTACAGATACGCAGTATTTT.

The chain couples TRBV6-1 to TRBJ2-7; D is ambiguous. The V gene's germline CDR1 is MNHNS and CDR2 SASEGT. Trimming cost V 1 base and J 3 bases, with 7 bases left between them. This CDR3 contains 13 residues. CDR3 loop: CASSEGTYYEQYF. DNA for the CDR3: TGTGCCAGCAGTGAAGGAACTTACTACGAGCAGTACTTC.

There are a few counts of this clonotype. The J gene is TRBJ2-3, the V gene TRBV7-9; tentatively, D is TRBD1 or TRBD2 (5 bases each). V dropped 7 bases and J dropped 2 bases, with 13 bases sitting between them. The CDR3 has 14 residues. CDR1 and CDR2 (germline): SEHNR, FQNEAQ (reference sequence). Written as DNA, the CDR3 is TGTGCCAGCACCGGGGCCCGAACCACAGATACGCAGTATTTT. Translated, it gives CASTGARTTDTQYF.

The chain is built from TRBV7-2 and TRBJ2-3; perhaps TRBD1 as D (5 bases). This CDR3 has 15 residues. Germline CDR1 and CDR2: SGHTA and FQGNSA. Trimming cost V 5 bases and J 2 bases, with 14 bases left between them. CDR3 nucleotides: TGTGCCAGCAGCCTCTTTACTGGGGCCACAGATACGCAGTATTTT. The encoded protein is CASSLFTGATDTQYF.

This clonotype was found a few times. A junction boundary mismatches the germline segment, possibly from a read error. This sequence joins TRBV28 and TRBJ1-5; TRBD1 might be the D (6 bases). Germline loops: CDR1 MDHEN, CDR2 SYDVKM. The CDR3 has 15 residues. CDR3 residues: CANSLMGGRNQPQHF. CDR3 bases: TGTGCCAACAGTTTAATGGGGGGCCGCAATCAGCCCCAGCATTTT. The full variable domain, in which reference TRBV28 and TRBJ1-5 provide the parts outside the CDR3, is DVKVTQSSRYLVKRTGEKVFLECVQDMDHENMFWYRQDPGLGLRLIYFSYDVKMKEKGDIPEGYSVSREKKERFSLILESASTNQTSMYLCANSLMGGRNQPQHFGDGTRLSIL.